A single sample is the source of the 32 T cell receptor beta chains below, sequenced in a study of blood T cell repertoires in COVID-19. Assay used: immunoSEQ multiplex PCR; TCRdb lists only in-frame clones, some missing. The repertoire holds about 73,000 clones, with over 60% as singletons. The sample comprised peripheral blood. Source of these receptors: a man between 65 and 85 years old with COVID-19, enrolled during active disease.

The CDR3 nucleotides are TGTGCCAGCAGTCGGACAGGGCAAGTCTATGGCTACACCTTC. Its protein product is CASSRTGQVYGYTF. V usage is TRBV6-6 and J usage is TRBJ1-2; 8 positions match TRBD1. Trimming at V came to 5 bases and at J to 4 bases, leaving 6 bases not matched to a gene. The CDR3 covers 14 residues. CDR1 and CDR2 from the germline V gene are MNHNY and SVGAGI (reference sequence).

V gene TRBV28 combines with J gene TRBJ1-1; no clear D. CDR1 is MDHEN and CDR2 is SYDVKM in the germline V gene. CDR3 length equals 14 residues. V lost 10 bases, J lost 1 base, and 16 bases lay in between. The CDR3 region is CATGEGNKNTEAFF. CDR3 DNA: TGTGCCACCGGGGAAGGGAACAAGAACACTGAAGCTTTCTTT.

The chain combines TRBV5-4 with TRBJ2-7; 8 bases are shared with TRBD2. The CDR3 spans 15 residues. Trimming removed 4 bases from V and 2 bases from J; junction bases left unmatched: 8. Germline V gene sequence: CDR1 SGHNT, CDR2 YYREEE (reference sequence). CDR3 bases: TGTGCCAGCAGCCCCGGGACTAGGGGAACCTACGAGCAGTACTTC. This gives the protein CASSPGTRGTYEQYF.

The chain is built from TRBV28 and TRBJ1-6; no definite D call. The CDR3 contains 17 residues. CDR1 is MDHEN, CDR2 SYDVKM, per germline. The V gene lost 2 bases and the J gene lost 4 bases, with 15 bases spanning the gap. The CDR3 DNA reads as TGTGCCAGCAGTTTAGCGGGGATGGAGGGATATAATTCACCCCTCCACTTT. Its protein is CASSLAGMEGYNSPLHF.

CDR3: CASSYGAWTGELFF. CDR3 coding DNA: TGTGCCAGCAGTTACGGGGCTTGGACCGGGGAGCTGTTTTTT. The J gene is TRBJ2-2, the V gene TRBV6-5, with D perhaps matching TRBD1 (5 bases). Trimming removed 2 bases from V and 5 bases from J, with 9 bases in between. In germline, CDR1 is MNHEY, CDR2 SVGAGI. The CDR3 runs to 14 residues.

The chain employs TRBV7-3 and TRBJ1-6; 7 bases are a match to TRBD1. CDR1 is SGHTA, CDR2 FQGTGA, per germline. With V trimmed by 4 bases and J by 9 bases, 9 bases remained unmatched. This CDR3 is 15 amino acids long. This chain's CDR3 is CASSSLAGGGSPLHF. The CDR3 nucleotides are TGTGCCAGCAGCTCTCTAGCAGGGGGTGGTTCACCCCTCCACTTT.

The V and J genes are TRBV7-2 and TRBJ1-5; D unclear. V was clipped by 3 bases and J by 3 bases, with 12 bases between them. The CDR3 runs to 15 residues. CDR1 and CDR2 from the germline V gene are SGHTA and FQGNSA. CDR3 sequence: CASSFSSGLNQPQHF. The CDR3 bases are TGTGCCAGCAGCTTTTCTTCTGGGCTCAATCAGCCCCAGCATTTT.

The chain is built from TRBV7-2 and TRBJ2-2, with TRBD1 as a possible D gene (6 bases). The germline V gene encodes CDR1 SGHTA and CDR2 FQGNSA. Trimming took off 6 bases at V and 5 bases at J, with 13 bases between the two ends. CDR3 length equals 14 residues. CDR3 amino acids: CASSRTRGTGELFF. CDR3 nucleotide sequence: TGTGCCAGCAGTCGGACGAGGGGGACCGGGGAGCTGTTTTTT.

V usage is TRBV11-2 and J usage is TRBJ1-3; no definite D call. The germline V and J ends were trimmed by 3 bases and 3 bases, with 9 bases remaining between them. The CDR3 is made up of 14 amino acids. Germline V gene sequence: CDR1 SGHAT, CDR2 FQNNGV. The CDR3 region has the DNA TGTGCCAGCAGCTTGTCGGGGAGTGGAAACACCATATATTTT. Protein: CASSLSGSGNTIYF.

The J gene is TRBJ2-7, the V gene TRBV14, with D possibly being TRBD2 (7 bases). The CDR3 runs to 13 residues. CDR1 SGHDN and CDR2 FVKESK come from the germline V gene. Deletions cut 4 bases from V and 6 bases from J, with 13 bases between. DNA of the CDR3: TGTGCCAGCAGCCCTACCGGGGGGCTCGAGCAGTACTTC. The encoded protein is CASSPTGGLEQYF. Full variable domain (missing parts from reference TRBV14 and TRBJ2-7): EAGVTQFPSHSVIEKGQTVTLRCDPISGHDNLYWYRRVMGKEIKFLLHFVKESKQDESGMPNNRFLAERTGGTYSTLKVQPAELEDSGVYFCASSPTGGLEQYFGPGTRLTVT.

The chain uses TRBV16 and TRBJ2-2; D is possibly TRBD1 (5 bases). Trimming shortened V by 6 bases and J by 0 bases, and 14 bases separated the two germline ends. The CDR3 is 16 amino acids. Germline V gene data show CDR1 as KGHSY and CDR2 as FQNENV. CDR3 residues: CASSRTRASNTGELFF. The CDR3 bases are TGTGCCAGCAGTCGAACCAGGGCATCGAACACCGGGGAGCTGTTTTTT.

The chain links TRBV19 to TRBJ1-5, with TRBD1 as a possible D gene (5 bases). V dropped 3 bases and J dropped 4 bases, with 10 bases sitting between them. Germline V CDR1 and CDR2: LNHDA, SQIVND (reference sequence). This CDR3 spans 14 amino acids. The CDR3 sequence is CASSIQGSNQPQHF. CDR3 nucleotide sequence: TGTGCCAGTAGTATCCAGGGCAGTAATCAGCCCCAGCATTTT. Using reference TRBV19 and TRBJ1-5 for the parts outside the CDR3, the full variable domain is DGGITQSPKYLFRKEGQNVTLSCEQNLNHDAMYWYRQDPGQGLRLIYYSQIVNDFQKGDIAEGYSVSREKKESFPLTVTSAQKNPTAFYLCASSIQGSNQPQHFGDGTRLSIL.

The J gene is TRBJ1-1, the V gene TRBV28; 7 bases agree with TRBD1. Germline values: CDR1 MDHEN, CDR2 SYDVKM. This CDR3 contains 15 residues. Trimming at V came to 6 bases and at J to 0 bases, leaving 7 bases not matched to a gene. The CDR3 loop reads CASSRDRVMNTEAFF. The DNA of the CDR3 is TGTGCCAGCAGCAGAGACAGGGTGATGAACACTGAAGCTTTCTTT.

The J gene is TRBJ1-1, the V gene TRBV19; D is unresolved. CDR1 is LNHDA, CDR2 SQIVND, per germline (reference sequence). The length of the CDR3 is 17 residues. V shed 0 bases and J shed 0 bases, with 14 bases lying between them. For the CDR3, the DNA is TGTGCCAGTAGTATAGATGGTCGCAGTCGGGTGAACACTGAAGCTTTCTTT. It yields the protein CASSIDGRSRVNTEAFF.

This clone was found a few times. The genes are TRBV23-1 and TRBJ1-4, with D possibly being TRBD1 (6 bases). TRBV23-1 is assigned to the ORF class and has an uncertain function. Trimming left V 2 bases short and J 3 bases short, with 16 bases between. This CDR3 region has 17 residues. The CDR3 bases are TGCGCCAGCAGTCAAGTGCACAGGGTAGGGTCTAATGAAAAACTGTTTTTT. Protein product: CASSQVHRVGSNEKLFF.

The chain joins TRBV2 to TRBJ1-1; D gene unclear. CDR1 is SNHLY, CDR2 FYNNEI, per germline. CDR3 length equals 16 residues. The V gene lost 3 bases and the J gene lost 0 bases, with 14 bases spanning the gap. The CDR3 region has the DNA TGTGCCAGCAGTGACTCAATTGGAGTTATGAACACTGAAGCTTTCTTT. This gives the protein CASSDSIGVMNTEAFF.

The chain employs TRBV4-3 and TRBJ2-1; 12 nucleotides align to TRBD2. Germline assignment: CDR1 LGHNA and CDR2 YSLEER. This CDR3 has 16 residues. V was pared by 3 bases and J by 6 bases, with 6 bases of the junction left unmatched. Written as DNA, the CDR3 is TGCGCCAGCAGCCATCTAGCGGGAGGGCCGGGCAATGAGCAGTTCTTC. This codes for CASSHLAGGPGNEQFF.

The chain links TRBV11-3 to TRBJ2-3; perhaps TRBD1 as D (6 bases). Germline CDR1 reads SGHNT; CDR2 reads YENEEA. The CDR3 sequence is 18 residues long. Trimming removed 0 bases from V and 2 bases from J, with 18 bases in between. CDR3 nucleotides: TGTGCCAGCAGCTTAGAATCCGGACAGAAGCTTACCACAGATACGCAGTATTTT. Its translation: CASSLESGQKLTTDTQYF. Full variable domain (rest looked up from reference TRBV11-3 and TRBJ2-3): EAGVVQSPRYKIIEKKQPVAFWCNPISGHNTLYWYLQNLGQGPELLIRYENEEAVDDSQLPKDRFSAERLKGVDSTLKIQPAELGDSAVYLCASSLESGQKLTTDTQYFGPGTRLTVL.

For the CDR3, the DNA is TGTGCCAGCAGCTTAGTTGGGGCAGGGAAAGGCTACACCTTC. This sequence encodes CASSLVGAGKGYTF. This chain links TRBV7-9 with TRBJ1-2; D might be TRBD1 (5 bases). V gave up 1 base and J gave up 8 bases, with 14 bases separating them. Germline values: CDR1 SEHNR, CDR2 FQNEAQ (reference sequence). The CDR3 length is 14 residues.

CDR3 sequence (DNA): TGTGCCAGCTCACCAGCGGGTGGCGAAAAACTGTTTTTT. Translated: CASSPAGGEKLFF. The rearrangement joins TRBV18 to TRBJ1-4; no clear D gene. This CDR3 contains 13 residues. Germline CDR1 and CDR2: KGHSH and LQKENI. The ends were cut back, 2 bases at V and 8 bases at J, with 9 bases in the middle.

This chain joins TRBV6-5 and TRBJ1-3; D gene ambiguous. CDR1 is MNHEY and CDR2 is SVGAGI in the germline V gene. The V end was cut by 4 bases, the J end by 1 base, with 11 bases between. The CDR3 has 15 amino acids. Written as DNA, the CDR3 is TGTGCCAGCAGTTGGGTGTTCGGGTCTGGAAACACCATATATTTT. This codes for CASSWVFGSGNTIYF.

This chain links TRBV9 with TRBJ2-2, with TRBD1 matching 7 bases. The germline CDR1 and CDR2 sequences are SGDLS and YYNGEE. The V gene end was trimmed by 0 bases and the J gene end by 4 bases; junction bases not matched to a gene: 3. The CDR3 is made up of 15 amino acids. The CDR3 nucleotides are TGTGCCAGCAGCGTAGAGGGGGCGGGCACCGGGGAGCTGTTTTTT. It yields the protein CASSVEGAGTGELFF.

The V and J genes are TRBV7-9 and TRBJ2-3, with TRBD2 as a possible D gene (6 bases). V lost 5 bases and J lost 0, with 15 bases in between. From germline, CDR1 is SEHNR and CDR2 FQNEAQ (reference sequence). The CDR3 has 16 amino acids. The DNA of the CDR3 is TGTGCCAGCAGCCGTCTTTCGGGGAGGAGCACAGATACGCAGTATTTT. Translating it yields CASSRLSGRSTDTQYF.

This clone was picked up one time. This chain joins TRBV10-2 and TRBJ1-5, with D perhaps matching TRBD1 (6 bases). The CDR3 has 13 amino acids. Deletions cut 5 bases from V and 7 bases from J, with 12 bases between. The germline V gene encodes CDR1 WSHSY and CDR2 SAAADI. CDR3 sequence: CASSTQGNQPQHF. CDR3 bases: TGCGCCAGCAGTACACAGGGAAACCAGCCCCAGCATTTT.

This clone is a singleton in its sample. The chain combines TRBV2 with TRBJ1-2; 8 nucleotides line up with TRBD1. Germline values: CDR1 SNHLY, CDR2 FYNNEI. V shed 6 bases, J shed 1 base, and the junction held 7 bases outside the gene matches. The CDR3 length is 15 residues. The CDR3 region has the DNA TGTGCCAGCAGGGTGGACAGGGTGAATAACTATGGCTACACCTTC. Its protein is CASRVDRVNNYGYTF.

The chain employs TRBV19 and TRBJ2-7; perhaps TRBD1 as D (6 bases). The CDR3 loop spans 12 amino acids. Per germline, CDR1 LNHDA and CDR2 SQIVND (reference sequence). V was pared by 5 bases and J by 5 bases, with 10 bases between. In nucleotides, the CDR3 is TGTGCCAGTAGTTCAGGGGTCCACGAGCAGTACTTC. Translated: CASSSGVHEQYF.

The CDR3 DNA reads as TGCAGCGGACCTTCTGGGGGCGGGGGAACCGGGGAGCTGTTTTTT. As protein: CSGPSGGGGTGELFF. The genes are TRBV29-1 and TRBJ2-2, with D possibly TRBD2 on 7 matching bases. The germline V and J ends were trimmed by 7 bases and 5 bases, with 20 bases remaining between them. Germline assignment: CDR1 SQVTM and CDR2 ANQGSEA. The CDR3 spans 15 residues.

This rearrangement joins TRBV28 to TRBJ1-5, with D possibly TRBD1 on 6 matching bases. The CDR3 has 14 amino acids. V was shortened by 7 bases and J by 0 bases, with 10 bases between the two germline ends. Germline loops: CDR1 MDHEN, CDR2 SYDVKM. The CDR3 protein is CASTPDSSNQPQHF. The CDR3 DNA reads TGTGCCAGCACCCCGGACAGTAGCAATCAGCCCCAGCATTTT.

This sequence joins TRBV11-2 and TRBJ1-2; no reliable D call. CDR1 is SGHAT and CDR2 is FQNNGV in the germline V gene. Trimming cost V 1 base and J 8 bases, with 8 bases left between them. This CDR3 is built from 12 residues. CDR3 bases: TGTGCCAGCAGCTTAGGCCGGGTCGGCTACACCTTC. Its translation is CASSLGRVGYTF.

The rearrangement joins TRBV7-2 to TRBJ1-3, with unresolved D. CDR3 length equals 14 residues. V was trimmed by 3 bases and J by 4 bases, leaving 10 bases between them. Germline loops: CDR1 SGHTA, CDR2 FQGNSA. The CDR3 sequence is CASSFLMEGNTIYF. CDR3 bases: TGTGCCAGCAGCTTTCTGATGGAGGGAAACACCATATATTTT.

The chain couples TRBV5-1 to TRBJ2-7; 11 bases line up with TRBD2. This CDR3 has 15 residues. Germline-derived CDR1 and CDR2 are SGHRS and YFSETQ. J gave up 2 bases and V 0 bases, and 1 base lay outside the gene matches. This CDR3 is CASSLDSGRAYEQYF. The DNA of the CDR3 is TGCGCCAGCAGCTTGGATAGCGGGAGGGCCTACGAGCAGTACTTC.

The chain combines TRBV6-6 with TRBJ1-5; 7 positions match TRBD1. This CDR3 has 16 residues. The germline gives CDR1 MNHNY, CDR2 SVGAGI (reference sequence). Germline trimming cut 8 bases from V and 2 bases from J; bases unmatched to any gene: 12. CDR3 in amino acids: CASRTHTDRGNQPQHF. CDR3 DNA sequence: TGTGCCAGCCGAACCCACACCGACAGGGGCAATCAGCCCCAGCATTTT.